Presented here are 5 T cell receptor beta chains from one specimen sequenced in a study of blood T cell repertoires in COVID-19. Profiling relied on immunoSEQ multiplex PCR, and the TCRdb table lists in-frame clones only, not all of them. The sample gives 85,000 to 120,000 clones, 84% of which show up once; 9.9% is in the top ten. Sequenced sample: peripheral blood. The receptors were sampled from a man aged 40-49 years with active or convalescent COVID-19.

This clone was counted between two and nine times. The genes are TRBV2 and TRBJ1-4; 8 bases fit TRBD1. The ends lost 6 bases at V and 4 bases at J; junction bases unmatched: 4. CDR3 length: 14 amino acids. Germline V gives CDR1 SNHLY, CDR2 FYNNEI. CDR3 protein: CASRLQGVNEKLFF. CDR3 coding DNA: TGTGCCAGCAGATTACAGGGGGTTAATGAAAAACTGTTTTTT.

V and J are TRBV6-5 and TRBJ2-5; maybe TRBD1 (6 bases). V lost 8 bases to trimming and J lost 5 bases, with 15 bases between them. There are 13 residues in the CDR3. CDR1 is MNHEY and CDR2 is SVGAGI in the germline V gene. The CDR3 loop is CASAPGQMETQYF. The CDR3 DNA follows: TGTGCCAGCGCCCCCGGACAGATGGAGACCCAGTACTTC.

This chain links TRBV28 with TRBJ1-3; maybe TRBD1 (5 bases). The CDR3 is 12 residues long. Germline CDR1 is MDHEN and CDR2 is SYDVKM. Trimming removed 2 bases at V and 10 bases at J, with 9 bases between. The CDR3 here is CASSLITGTIYF. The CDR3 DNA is TGTGCCAGCAGTTTAATAACAGGAACCATATATTTT.

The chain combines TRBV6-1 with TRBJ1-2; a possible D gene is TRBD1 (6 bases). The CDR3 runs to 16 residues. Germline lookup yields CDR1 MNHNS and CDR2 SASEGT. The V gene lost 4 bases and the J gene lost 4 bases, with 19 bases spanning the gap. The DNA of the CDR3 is TGTGCCAGCAGTGCCCAGACACAGGGAAGGGGCTATGGCTACACCTTC. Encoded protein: CASSAQTQGRGYGYTF.

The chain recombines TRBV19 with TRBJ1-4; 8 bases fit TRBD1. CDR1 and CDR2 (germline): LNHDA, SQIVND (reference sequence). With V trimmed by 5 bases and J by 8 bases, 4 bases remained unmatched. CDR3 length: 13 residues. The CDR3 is CASSSRGQEKLFF. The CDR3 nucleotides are TGTGCCAGTAGTTCCAGGGGGCAGGAAAAACTGTTTTTT. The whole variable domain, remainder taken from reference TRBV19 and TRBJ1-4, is DGGITQSPKYLFRKEGQNVTLSCEQNLNHDAMYWYRQDPGQGLRLIYYSQIVNDFQKGDIAEGYSVSREKKESFPLTVTSAQKNPTAFYLCASSSRGQEKLFFGSGTQLSVL.